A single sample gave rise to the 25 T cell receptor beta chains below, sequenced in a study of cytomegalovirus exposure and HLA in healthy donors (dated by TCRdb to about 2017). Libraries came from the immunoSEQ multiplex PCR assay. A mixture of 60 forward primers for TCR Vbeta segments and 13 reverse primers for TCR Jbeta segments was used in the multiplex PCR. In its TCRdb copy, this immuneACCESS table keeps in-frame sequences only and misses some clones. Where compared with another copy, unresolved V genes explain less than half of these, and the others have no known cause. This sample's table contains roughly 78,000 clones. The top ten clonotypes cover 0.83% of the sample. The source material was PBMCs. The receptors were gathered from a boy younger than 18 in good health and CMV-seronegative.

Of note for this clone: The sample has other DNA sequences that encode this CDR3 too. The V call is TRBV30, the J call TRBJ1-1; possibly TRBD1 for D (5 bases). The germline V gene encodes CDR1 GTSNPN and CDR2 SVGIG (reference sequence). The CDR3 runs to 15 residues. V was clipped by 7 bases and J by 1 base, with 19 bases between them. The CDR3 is CALTREGRGNTEAFF. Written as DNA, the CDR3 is TGTGCCTTAACCAGGGAGGGAAGGGGGAACACTGAAGCTTTCTTT.

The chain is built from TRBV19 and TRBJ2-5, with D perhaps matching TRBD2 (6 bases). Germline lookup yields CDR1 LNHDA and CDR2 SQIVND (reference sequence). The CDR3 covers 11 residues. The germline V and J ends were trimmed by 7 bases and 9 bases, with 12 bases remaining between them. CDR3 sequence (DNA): TGTGCCAGTACCTCCGGGGGAGCCCAGTACTTC. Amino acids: CASTSGGAQYF.

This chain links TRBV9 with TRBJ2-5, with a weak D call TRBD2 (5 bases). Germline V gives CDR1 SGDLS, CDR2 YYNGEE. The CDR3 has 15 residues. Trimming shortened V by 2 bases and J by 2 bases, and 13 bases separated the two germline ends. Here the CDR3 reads CASSVGLALQETQYF. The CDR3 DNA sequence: TGTGCCAGCAGCGTCGGTCTAGCCCTTCAAGAGACCCAGTACTTC.

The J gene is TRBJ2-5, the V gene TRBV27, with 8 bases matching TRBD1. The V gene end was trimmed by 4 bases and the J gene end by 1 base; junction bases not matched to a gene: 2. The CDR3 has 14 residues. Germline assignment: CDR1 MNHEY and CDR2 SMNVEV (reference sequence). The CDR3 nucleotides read TGTGCCAGCAGTTGGACAGGGTCCCAAGAGACCCAGTACTTC. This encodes CASSWTGSQETQYF.

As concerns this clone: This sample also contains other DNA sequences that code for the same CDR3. The chain's CDR3 is CAWNTGGSKPLHF. The CDR3 DNA reads as TGTGCCTGGAACACAGGGGGCAGTAAACCCCTCCACTTT. The chain carries TRBV30 and TRBJ1-6; 9 bases fit TRBD1. The CDR3 spans 13 residues. V gave up 4 bases and J gave up 12 bases; unmatched junction bases: 7. Germline CDR1 reads GTSNPN; CDR2 reads SVGIG (reference sequence).

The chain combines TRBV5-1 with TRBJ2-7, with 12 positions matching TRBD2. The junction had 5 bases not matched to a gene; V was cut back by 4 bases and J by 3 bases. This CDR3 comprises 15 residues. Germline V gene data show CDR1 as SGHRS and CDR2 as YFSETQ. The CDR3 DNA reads TGCGCCAGCAGCCCCCTAGCGGGAGGGTACTACGAGCAGTACTTC. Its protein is CASSPLAGGYYEQYF.

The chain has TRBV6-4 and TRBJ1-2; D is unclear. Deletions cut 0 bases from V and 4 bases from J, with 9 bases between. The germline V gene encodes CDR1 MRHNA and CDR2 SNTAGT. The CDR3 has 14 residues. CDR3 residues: CASSDSAGGYGYTF. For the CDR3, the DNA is TGTGCCAGCAGTGACTCCGCGGGTGGCTATGGCTACACCTTC.

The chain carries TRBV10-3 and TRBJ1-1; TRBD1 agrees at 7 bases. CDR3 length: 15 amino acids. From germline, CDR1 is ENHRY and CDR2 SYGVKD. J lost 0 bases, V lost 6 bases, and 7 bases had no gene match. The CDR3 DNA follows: TGTGCCATCAGGACGACAGGGAGCATGAACACTGAAGCTTTCTTT. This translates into CAIRTTGSMNTEAFF.

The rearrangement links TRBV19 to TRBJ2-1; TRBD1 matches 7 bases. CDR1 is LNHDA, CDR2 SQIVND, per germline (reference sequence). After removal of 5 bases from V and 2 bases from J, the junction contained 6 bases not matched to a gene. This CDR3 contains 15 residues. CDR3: CASSGAGQAYNEQFF. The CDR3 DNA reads TGTGCCAGTAGTGGAGCCGGACAGGCCTACAATGAGCAGTTCTTC.

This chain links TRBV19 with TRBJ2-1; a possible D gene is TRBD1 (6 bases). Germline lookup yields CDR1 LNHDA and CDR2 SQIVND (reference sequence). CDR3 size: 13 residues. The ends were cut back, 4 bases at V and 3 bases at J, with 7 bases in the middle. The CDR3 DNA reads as TGTGCCAGTAGTACAGGGGTCTACAATGAGCAGTTCTTC. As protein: CASSTGVYNEQFF.

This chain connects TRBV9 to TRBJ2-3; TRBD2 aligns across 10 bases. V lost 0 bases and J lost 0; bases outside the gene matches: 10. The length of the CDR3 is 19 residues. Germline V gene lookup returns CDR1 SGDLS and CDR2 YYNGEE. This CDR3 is CASSVAGLAGDSSTDTQYF. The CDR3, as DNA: TGTGCCAGCAGCGTAGCGGGTCTAGCGGGAGACTCTAGCACAGATACGCAGTATTTT.

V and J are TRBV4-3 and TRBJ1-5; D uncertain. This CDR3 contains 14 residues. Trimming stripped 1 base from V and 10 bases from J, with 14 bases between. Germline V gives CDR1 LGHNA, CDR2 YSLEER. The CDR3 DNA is TGCGCCAGCAGCCAAGGAACGACTGCGACCCCCCAGCATTTT. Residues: CASSQGTTATPQHF.

The CDR3 spells CASSSPREFSTDTQYF. The CDR3 bases are TGTGCCAGCAGCTCCCCCCGGGAATTTAGCACAGATACGCAGTATTTT. This chain uses TRBV13 with TRBJ2-3, with a tentative D call TRBD2 (5 bases). The CDR3 length is 16 residues. CDR1 is PRHDT, CDR2 FYEKMQ, per germline (reference sequence). Trimming took 4 bases from V and 0 from J, leaving 14 bases between them.

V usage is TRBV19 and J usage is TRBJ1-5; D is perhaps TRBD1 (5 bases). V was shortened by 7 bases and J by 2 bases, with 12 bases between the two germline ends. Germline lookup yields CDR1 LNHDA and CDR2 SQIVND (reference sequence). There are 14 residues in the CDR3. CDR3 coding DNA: TGTGCCAGTACCCCCTGGGGGGGCAATCAGCCCCAGCATTTT. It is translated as CASTPWGGNQPQHF.

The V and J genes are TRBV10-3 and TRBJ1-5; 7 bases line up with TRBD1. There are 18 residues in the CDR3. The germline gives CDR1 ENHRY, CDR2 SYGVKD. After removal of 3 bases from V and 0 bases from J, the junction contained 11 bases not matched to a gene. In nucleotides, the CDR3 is TGTGCCATCAGTGACCGATACACAGGGGTTAATAGCAATCAGCCCCAGCATTTT. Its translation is CAISDRYTGVNSNQPQHF.

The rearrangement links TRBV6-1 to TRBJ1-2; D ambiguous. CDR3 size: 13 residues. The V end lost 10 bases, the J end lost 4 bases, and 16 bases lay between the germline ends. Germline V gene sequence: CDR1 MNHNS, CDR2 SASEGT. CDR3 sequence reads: CATLKGESYGYTF. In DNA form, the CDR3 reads TGTGCCACCCTAAAGGGAGAATCCTATGGCTACACCTTC.

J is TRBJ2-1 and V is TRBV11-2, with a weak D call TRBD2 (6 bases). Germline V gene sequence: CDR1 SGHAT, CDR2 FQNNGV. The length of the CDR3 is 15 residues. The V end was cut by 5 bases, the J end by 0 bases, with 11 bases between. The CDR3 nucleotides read TGTGCCAGCAGCATCGCGACTAGCTCCTACAATGAGCAGTTCTTC. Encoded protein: CASSIATSSYNEQFF.

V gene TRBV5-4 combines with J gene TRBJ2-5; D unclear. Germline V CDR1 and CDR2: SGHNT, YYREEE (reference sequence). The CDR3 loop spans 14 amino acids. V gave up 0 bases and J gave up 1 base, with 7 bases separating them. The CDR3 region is CASSLVRSQETQYF. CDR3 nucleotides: TGTGCCAGCAGCTTGGTCCGCAGCCAAGAGACCCAGTACTTC.

CDR3 region: CASSQQDQGAYGYTF. CDR3 DNA sequence: TGTGCCAGCAGCCAGCAAGATCAGGGTGCCTATGGCTACACCTTC. This chain uses TRBV4-2 with TRBJ1-2; a possible D gene is TRBD1 (5 bases). CDR3 length: 15 amino acids. Germline V gene data show CDR1 as LGHNA and CDR2 as YNFKEQ. The germline V and J ends were trimmed by 3 bases and 4 bases, with 15 bases remaining between them.

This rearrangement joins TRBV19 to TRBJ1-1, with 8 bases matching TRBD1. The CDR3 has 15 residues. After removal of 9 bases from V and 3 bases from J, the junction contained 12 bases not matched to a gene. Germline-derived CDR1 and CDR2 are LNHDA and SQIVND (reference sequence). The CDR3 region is CASNWGRGLDTEAFF. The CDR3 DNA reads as TGTGCCAGCAATTGGGGCAGGGGGCTGGACACTGAAGCTTTCTTT.

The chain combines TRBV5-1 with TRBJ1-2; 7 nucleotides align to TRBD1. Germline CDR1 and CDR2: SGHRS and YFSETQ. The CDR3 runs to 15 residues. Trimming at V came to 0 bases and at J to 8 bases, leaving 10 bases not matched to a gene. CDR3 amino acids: CASSLEGMTGHGYTF. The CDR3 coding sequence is TGCGCCAGCAGCTTGGAAGGTATGACAGGGCACGGCTACACCTTC.

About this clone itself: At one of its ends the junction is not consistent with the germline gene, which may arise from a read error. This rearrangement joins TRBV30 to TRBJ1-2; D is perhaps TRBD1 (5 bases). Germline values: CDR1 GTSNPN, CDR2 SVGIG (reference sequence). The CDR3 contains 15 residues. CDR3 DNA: TGTGCCGGGAGTGTCCCACGGGGGTTCTCGGTTGGCTACACCTTC. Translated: CAGSVPRGFSVGYTF.

The CDR3 region is CASSSWAGATYEQYF. As DNA, the CDR3 is TGTGCCAGCAGTTCCTGGGCAGGGGCCACCTACGAGCAGTACTTC. This chain joins TRBV6-5 and TRBJ2-7, with a possible D match to TRBD1 (6 bases). Germline CDR1 reads MNHEY; CDR2 reads SVGAGI. CDR3 length equals 15 residues. V lost 4 bases and J lost 2, with 15 bases in between.

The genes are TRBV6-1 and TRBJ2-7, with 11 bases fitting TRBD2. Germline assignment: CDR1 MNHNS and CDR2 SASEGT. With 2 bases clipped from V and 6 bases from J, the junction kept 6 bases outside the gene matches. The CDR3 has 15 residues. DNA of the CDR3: TGTGCCAGCAGTGAACGGCCTAGCGGGGGGTCCGAGCAGTACTTC. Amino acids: CASSERPSGGSEQYF.

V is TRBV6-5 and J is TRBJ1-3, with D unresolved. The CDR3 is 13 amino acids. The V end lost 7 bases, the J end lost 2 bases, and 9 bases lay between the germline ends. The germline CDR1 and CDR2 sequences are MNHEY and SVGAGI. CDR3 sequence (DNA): TGTGCCAGCACGGAGTTACCTGGAAACACCATATATTTT. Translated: CASTELPGNTIYF.